The present TCR beta chain was sequenced within a study of identical twins. Findings of the study overall: Twin-shared out-of-frame alpha sequences showed excess low generation probability. Models came in too low on out-of-frame TCR alpha sharing in monozygotic twins.

All donors were healthy, and all were Caucasian. Notes on this clonotype: Its antigen is unidentified.

The CDR3 has 15 residues. Germline trimming cut 5 bases from V and 2 bases from J; bases unmatched to any gene: 3. In germline, CDR1 is SGHVS, CDR2 FNYEAQ. Via MiXCR, TCRdb re-called the 5' RACE reads, giving one row per CDR3 protein. The top ten hold 3% to 3.5% of the sample, which has 250,000 to 300,000 distinct CDR3 sequences, about 8.9% seen once. Separately, the same data were catalogued under a study of yellow fever vaccine responses in identical twins. That investigation notes: Vaccine T cell responses of twins reportedly seemed partly convergent and partly personalized.

The sample taken for sequencing was CD8+ T cells sorted from blood. The sequence derives from a young woman in good health. V is TRBV7-6 and J is TRBJ2-1, with 10 bases matching TRBD2. The CDR3 bases are TGTGCCAGCAGCATCGGACTAGCGGCCTACAATGAGCAGTTCTTC. Translating gives CASSIGLAAYNEQFF.